This T cell receptor beta chain was recorded in a study of control samples from healthy donors and cancer patients. This CDR3 contains 15 residues. CDR1 is MGHRA, CDR2 YSYEKL, per germline. The germline V and J ends were trimmed by 4 bases and 4 bases, with 14 bases remaining between them. Clones were sequenced by immunoSEQ multiplex PCR, and TCRdb holds only the in-frame ones, with some missing. Seen here are roughly 130,000 clones, over 85% observed once, and the top ten hold 3.6%. The sample was blood. The source is a man aged 25-45 years in good health. The V call is TRBV4-1, the J call TRBJ1-5; possibly TRBD1 for D (6 bases). The CDR3 nucleotides read TGCGCCAGCAGCCGGCCCGGACAGCAGAATCAGCCCCAGCATTTT. This encodes CASSRPGQQNQPQHF.